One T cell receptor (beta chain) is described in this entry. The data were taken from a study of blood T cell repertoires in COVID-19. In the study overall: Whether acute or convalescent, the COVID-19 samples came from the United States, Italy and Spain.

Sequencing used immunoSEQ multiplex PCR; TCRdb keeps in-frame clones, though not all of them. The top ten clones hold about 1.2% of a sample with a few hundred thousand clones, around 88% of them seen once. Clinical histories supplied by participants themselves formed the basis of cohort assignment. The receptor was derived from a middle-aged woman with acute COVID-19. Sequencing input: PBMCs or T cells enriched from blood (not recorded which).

The CDR3 sequence is CSASLTGPRGEQYF. As DNA, the CDR3 is TGCAGTGCTAGTCTGACAGGCCCCCGGGGCGAGCAGTACTTC. This chain connects TRBV20-1 to TRBJ2-7; the D gene is possibly TRBD1 (6 bases). The CDR3 is 14 residues long. The V end lost 3 bases, the J end lost 6 bases, and 18 bases lay between the germline ends. CDR1 DFQATT and CDR2 SNEGSKA come from the germline V gene (reference sequence).